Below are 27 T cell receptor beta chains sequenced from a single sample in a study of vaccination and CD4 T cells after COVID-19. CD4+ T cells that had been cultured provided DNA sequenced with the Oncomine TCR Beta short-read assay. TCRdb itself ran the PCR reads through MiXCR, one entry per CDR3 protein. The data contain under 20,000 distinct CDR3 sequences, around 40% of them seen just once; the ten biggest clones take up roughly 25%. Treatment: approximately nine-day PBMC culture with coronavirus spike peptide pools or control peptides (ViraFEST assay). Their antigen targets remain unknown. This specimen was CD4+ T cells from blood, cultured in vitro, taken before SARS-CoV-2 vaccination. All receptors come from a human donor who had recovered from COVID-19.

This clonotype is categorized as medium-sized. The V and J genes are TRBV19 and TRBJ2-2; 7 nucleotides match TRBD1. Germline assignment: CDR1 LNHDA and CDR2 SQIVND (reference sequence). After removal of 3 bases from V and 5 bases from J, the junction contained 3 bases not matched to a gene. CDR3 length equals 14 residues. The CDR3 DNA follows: TGTGCCAGTAGTATGAGGGGGCAGACCGGGGAGCTGTTTTTT. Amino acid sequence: CASSMRGQTGELFF.

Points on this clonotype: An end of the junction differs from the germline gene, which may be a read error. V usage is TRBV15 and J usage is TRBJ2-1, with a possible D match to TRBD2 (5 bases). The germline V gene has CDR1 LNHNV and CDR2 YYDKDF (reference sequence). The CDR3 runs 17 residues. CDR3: CATSSPIGGWSSNEQFF. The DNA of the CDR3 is TGTGCCACCAGCAGCCCCATTGGAGGCTGGTCCTCCAATGAGCAGTTCTTC.

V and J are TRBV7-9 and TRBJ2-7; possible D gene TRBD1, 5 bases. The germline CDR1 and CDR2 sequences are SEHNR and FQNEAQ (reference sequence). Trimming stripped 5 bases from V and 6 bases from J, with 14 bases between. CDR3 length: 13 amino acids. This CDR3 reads CASSRRESSEQYF. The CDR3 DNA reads TGTGCCAGCAGCCGCAGGGAAAGCTCCGAGCAGTACTTC.

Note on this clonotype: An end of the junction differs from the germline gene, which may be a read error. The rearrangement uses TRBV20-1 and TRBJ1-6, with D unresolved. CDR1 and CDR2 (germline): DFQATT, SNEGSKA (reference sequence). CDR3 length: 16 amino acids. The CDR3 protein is CSVRDLSGRQFSPLHF. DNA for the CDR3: TGCAGTGTTAGAGATCTGAGTGGGCGGCAATTTTCACCCCTCCACTTT.

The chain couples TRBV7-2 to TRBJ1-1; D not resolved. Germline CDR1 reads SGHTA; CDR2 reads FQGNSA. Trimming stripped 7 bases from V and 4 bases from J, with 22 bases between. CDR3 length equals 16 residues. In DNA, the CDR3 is TGTGCCAGCACGGGGAGTCTGGGCAGGACGGGCACTGAAGCTTTCTTT. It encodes CASTGSLGRTGTEAFF.

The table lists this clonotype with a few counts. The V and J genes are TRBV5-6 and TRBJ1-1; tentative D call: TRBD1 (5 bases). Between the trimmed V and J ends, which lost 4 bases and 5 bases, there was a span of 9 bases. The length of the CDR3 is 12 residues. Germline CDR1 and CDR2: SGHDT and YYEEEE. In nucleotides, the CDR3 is TGTGCCAGCAGCACGTGGGGGACTGAAGCTTTCTTT. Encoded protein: CASSTWGTEAFF. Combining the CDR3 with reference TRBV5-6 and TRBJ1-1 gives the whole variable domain DAGVTQSPTHLIKTRGQQVTLRCSPKSGHDTVSWYQQALGQGPQFIFQYYEEEERQRGNFPDRFSGHQFPNYSSELNVNALLLGDSALYLCASSTWGTEAFFGQGTRLTVV.

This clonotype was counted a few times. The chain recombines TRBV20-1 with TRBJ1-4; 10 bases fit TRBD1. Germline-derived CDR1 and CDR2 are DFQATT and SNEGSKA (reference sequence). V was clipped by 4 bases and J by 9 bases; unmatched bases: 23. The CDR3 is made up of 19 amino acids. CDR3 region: CSAIPYRDRGRMGTKKLFF. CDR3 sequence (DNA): TGCAGTGCTATTCCATACCGGGACAGGGGCCGCATGGGCACCAAAAAACTGTTTTTT.

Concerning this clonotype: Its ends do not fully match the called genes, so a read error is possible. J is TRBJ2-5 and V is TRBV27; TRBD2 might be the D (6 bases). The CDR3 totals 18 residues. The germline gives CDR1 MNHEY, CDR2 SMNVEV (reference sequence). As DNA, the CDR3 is TGTGCTAGCAGTTTCTACCCCGTCGGGAGAGGGTACCAAGAGACCCAGTACTTC. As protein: CASSFYPVGRGYQETQYF.

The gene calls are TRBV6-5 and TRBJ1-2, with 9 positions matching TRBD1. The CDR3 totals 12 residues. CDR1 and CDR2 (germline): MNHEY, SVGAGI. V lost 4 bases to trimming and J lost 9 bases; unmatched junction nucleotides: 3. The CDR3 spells CASSFDRGSYTF. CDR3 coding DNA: TGTGCCAGCAGTTTCGACAGGGGGAGCTACACCTTC.

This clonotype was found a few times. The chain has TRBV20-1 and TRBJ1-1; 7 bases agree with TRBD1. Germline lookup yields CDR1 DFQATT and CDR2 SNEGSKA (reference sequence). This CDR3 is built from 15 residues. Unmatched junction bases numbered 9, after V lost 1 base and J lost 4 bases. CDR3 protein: CSARARQGGATEAFF. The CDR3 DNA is TGCAGTGCTAGAGCCCGACAGGGAGGCGCCACTGAAGCTTTCTTT.

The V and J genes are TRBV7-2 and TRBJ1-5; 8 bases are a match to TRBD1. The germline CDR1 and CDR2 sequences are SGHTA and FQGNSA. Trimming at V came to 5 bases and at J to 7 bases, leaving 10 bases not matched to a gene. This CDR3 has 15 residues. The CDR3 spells CASSATGEEGQPQHF. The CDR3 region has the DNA TGTGCCAGCAGCGCGACAGGGGAAGAGGGCCAGCCCCAGCATTTT. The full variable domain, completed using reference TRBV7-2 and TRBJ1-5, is GAGVSQSPSNKVTEKGKDVELRCDPISGHTALYWYRQSLGQGLEFLIYFQGNSAPDKSGLPSDRFSAERTGGSVSTLTIQRTQQEDSAVYLCASSATGEEGQPQHFGDGTRLSIL.

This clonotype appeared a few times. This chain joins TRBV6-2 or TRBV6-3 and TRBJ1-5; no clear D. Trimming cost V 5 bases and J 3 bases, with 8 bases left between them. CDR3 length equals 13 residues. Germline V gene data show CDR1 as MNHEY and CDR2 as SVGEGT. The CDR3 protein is CASSQVYNQPQHF. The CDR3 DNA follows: TGTGCCAGCAGTCAGGTATACAATCAGCCCCAGCATTTT.

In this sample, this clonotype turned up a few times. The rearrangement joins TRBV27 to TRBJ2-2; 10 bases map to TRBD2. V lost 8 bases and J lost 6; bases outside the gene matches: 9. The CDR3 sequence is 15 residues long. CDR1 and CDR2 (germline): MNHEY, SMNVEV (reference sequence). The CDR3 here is CASSTLAGVPGELFF. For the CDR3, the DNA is TGTGCCAGCTCGACTCTAGCGGGAGTTCCCGGGGAGCTGTTTTTT.

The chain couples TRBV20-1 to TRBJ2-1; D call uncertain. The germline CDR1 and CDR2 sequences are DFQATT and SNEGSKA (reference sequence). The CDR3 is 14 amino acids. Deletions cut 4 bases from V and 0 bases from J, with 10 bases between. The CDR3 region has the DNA TGCAGTGCTACGCTCTTAGGCTCCTACAATGAGCAGTTCTTC. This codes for CSATLLGSYNEQFF.

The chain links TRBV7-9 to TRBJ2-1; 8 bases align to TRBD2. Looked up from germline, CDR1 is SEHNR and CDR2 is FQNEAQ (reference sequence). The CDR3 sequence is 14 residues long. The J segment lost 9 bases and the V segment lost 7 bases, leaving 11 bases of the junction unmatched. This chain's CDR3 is CASIPGLVWGEQFF. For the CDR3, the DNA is TGTGCCAGCATCCCGGGACTAGTTTGGGGTGAGCAGTTCTTC.

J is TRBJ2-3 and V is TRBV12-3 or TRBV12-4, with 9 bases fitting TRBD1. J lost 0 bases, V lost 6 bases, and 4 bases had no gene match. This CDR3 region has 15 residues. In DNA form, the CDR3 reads TGTGCCAGCAGCGCGACAGGGGGTAGCACAGATACGCAGTATTTT. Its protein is CASSATGGSTDTQYF.

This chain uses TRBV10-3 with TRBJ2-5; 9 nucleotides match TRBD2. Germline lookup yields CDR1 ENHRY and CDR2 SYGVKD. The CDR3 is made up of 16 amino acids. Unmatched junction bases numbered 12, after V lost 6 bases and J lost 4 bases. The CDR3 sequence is CAIRPGGLAGRETQYF. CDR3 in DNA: TGTGCCATCAGGCCTGGGGGGCTAGCGGGAAGAGAGACCCAGTACTTC.

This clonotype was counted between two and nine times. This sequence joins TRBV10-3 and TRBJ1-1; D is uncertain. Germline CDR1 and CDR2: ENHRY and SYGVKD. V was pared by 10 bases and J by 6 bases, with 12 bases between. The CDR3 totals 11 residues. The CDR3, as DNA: TGTGCCACCCGAGGAGTCGCTGAAGCTTTCTTT. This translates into CATRGVAEAFF.

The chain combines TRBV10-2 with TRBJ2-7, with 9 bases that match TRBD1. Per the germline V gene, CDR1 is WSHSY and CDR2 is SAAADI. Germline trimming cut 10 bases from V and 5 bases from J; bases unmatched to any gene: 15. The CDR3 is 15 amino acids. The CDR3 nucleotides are TGCGCCACCAGAGGAATGGACAGGGGAGGCCACGAGCAGTACTTC. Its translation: CATRGMDRGGHEQYF.

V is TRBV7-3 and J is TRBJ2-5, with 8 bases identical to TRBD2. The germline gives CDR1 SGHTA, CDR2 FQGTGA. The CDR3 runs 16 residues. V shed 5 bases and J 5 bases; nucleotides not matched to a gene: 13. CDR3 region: CASSPPVSGDLETQYF. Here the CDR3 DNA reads TGTGCCAGCAGCCCCCCTGTTAGCGGGGACCTGGAGACCCAGTACTTC. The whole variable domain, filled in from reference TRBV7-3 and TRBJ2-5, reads GAGVSQTPSNKVTEKGKYVELRCDPISGHTALYWYRQSLGQGPEFLIYFQGTGAADDSGLPNDRFFAVRPEGSVSTLKIQRTERGDSAVYLCASSPPVSGDLETQYFGPGTRLLVL.

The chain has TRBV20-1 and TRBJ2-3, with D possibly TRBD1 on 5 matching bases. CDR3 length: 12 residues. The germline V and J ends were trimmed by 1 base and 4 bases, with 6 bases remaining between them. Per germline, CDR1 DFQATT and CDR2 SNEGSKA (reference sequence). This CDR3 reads CSARVGADTQYF. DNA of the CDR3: TGCAGTGCTAGAGTAGGGGCAGATACGCAGTATTTT.

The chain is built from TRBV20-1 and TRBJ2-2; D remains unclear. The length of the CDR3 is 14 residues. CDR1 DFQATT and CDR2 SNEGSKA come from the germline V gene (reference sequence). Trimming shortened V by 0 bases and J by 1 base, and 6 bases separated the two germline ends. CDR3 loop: CSAREGWNTGELFF. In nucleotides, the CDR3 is TGCAGTGCTAGAGAGGGATGGAACACCGGGGAGCTGTTTTTT.

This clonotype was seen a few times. CDR3: CASSLEGRDGNYGYTF. Written as DNA, the CDR3 is TGTGCCAGCAGCTTAGAGGGCAGGGACGGGAACTATGGCTACACCTTC. The chain recombines TRBV11-3 with TRBJ1-2; tentative D call: TRBD1 (5 bases). The V end was cut by 0 bases, the J end by 2 bases, with 13 bases between. CDR1 and CDR2 from the germline V gene are SGHNT and YENEEA. This CDR3 spans 16 amino acids.

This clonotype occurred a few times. CDR3 bases: TGTGCCAGCAGAGCTAGCGTGGGCACAGATACGCAGTATTTT. Residues: CASRASVGTDTQYF. The J gene is TRBJ2-3, the V gene TRBV6-1, with D perhaps matching TRBD2 (6 bases). Germline V gene lookup returns CDR1 MNHNS and CDR2 SASEGT. The germline V and J ends were trimmed by 6 bases and 1 base, with 11 bases remaining between them. The CDR3 consists of 14 residues.

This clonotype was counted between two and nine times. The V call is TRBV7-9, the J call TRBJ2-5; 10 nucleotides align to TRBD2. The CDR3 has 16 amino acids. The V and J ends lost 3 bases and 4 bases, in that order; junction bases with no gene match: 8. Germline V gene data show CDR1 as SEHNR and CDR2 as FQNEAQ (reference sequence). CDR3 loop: CASSLGLAIYRETQYF. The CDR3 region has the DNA TGTGCCAGCAGCTTGGGACTAGCGATTTATAGAGAGACCCAGTACTTC.

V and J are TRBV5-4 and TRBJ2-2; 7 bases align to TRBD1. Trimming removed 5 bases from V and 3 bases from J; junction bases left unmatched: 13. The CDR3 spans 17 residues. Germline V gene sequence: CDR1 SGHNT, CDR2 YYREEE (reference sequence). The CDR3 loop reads CASSRGLVDRDTGELFF. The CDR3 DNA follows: TGTGCCAGCAGTCGCGGATTGGTAGACAGGGACACCGGGGAGCTGTTTTTT.

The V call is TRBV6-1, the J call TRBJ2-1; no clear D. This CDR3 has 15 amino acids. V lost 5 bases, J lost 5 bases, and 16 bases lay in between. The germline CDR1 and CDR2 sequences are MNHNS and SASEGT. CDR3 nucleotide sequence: TGTGCCAGCAGTCGTATTATGGCGCAACACAATGAGCAGTTCTTC. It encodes CASSRIMAQHNEQFF.